Below are 12 T cell receptor beta chains sequenced from a single sample in a study of T-cell memory formation after mild COVID-19. TCRdb recomputed calls from the 5' RACE reads with MiXCR, one row per CDR3 protein. This repertoire shows 140,000 or so distinct CDR3 sequences, about 6% found once; its top ten account for 2% to 2.5%. Material for sequencing was PBMCs or a T cell subset sorted from them (not recorded which). These receptor sequences come from an adult woman who had mild COVID-19 (a few samples of this study predate the infection). Cell type and time point are not known.

The chain uses TRBV5-1 and TRBJ2-3; TRBD1 agrees at 8 bases. The CDR3 runs to 17 residues. V gave up 0 bases and J gave up 3 bases; unmatched junction bases: 9. The germline CDR1 and CDR2 sequences are SGHRS and YFSETQ. For the CDR3, the DNA is TGCGCCAGCAGCTTGGCCTCGACAGGGGCGAGTACAGATACGCAGTATTTT. Its protein product is CASSLASTGASTDTQYF.

V gene TRBV12-3 or TRBV12-4 combines with J gene TRBJ1-1; D remains ambiguous. This CDR3 has 14 residues. The V end was cut by 6 bases, the J end by 4 bases, with 15 bases between. The CDR3 region is CASSLGGPGTEAFF. The DNA of the CDR3 is TGTGCCAGCAGCCTGGGAGGACCGGGCACTGAAGCTTTCTTT.

The rearrangement links TRBV9 to TRBJ2-2; possible D gene TRBD2, 5 bases. The length of the CDR3 is 15 residues. CDR1 SGDLS and CDR2 YYNGEE come from the germline V gene. The V end was cut by 2 bases, the J end by 0 bases, with 8 bases between. As DNA, the CDR3 is TGTGCCAGCAGCGTCGAAGCGGCGAACACCGGGGAGCTGTTTTTT. Protein product: CASSVEAANTGELFF.

This clonotype is deemed large. The rearrangement joins TRBV7-9 to TRBJ2-1; D is undetermined. V was cut by 5 bases and J by 10 bases, with 12 bases left in between. CDR1 and CDR2 (germline): SEHNR, FQNEAQ (reference sequence). This CDR3 has 12 residues. CDR3 sequence (DNA): TGTGCCAGCAGCCTCCTAGGAGCCGAGCAGTTCTTC. Translation gives CASSLLGAEQFF.

The rearrangement uses TRBV2 and TRBJ1-4; no clear D gene. V was clipped by 1 base and J by 14 bases, with 11 bases between them. This CDR3 has 12 residues. Germline loops: CDR1 SNHLY, CDR2 FYNNEI. The CDR3 loop reads CASSEGRRLLFF. DNA for the CDR3: TGTGCCAGCAGTGAAGGGCGGCGACTTCTGTTTTTT.

V and J are TRBV24-1 and TRBJ2-5; D is tentatively TRBD1 or TRBD2 (6 bases each). The CDR3 contains 15 residues. The V gene's germline CDR1 is KGHDR and CDR2 SFDVKD. The V gene lost 4 bases and the J gene lost 5 bases, with 16 bases spanning the gap. The CDR3: CATSDPFGGLETQYF. The CDR3 DNA is TGTGCCACCAGTGACCCGTTCGGGGGCCTGGAGACCCAGTACTTC.

This clonotype was counted a few times. J is TRBJ2-5 and V is TRBV5-1, with D tentatively TRBD2 (6 bases). CDR1 SGHRS and CDR2 YFSETQ come from the germline V gene. With 3 bases removed from V and 2 bases from J, the gap between germline ends came to 14 bases. The CDR3 runs to 15 residues. Written as DNA, the CDR3 is TGCGCCAGCAGCTCTAGCCCGGGAGATCAAGAGACCCAGTACTTC. It codes for CASSSSPGDQETQYF.

V usage is TRBV12-3 or TRBV12-4 and J usage is TRBJ2-7; perhaps TRBD2 as D (5 bases). Trimming removed 5 bases from V and 3 bases from J, with 17 bases in between. The CDR3 loop spans 15 amino acids. CDR3 in amino acids: CASSGQELAGYEQYF. Here the CDR3 DNA reads TGTGCCAGCAGTGGGCAGGAATTGGCGGGCTACGAGCAGTACTTC.

This clonotype was counted between two and nine times. The chain carries TRBV7-9 and TRBJ1-1, with TRBD1 as a possible D gene (5 bases). V dropped 11 bases and J dropped 5 bases, with 12 bases sitting between them. Germline loops: CDR1 SEHNR, CDR2 FQNEAQ (reference sequence). This CDR3 contains 11 residues. The CDR3 DNA reads TGTGCCGCGGGCGGGGGAACTGAAGCTTTCTTT. As protein: CAAGGGTEAFF.

This clonotype has at least ten counts. V usage is TRBV5-1 and J usage is TRBJ2-1, with D unresolved. Per the germline V gene, CDR1 is SGHRS and CDR2 is YFSETQ. The CDR3 covers 16 residues. The V and J ends lost 4 bases and 0 bases respectively, with 14 bases between them. The CDR3 region has the DNA TGCGCCAGCAGCCCTATGCCTGCTAGCTCCTACAATGAGCAGTTCTTC. Protein: CASSPMPASSYNEQFF.

This clonotype has ten or more counts. The chain couples TRBV3-1 to TRBJ1-2; tentatively, D is TRBD1 (5 bases). Trimming shortened V by 1 base and J by 3 bases, and 9 bases separated the two germline ends. The CDR3 is made up of 14 amino acids. Germline CDR1 and CDR2: LGHDT and YNNKEL (reference sequence). CDR3 protein: CASSQGAGDYGYTF. As DNA, the CDR3 is TGTGCCAGCAGCCAAGGGGCGGGGGACTATGGCTACACCTTC.

This clonotype was counted at least ten times. The chain has TRBV15 and TRBJ2-3, with 15 bases identical to TRBD2. The CDR3 covers 18 residues. After removal of 0 bases from V and 4 bases from J, the junction contained 5 bases not matched to a gene. Germline V gene data show CDR1 as LNHNV and CDR2 as YYDKDF (reference sequence). CDR3 sequence (DNA): TGTGCCACCAGCAGAGACCGGGGACTAGCGGGAGGCTCAGATACGCAGTATTTT. Encoded protein: CATSRDRGLAGGSDTQYF.